What follows is one T cell receptor beta chain and its context. Its antigen remains unidentified. V lost 9 bases and J lost 6, with 15 bases in between. The length of the CDR3 is 13 residues. CDR1 is MNHEY, CDR2 SVGAGI, per germline. This sample stems from a study of immune evolution from preneoplasia to lung adenocarcinoma. TCRdb's table, derived via immunoSEQ multiplex PCR, lists solely in-frame clones and lacks some. The repertoire holds about 10,000 clones, with roughly 74% as singletons. Study results and caveats: Normal lung had highest clonality; later lesions appeared denser, more diverse.

The sample taken for sequencing was FFPE minimally invasive lung adenocarcinoma tissue. V gene TRBV6-5 combines with J gene TRBJ1-5; D may be TRBD1 (6 bases). This TCR was recovered from a person between 65 and 79 years old with lung adenocarcinoma. In DNA, the CDR3 is TGTGCCAGTAGGACAGTTCAGGGTCAGCCCCAGCATTTT. Protein product: CASRTVQGQPQHF.